The clone carrying this T cell receptor (beta chain) has more than one count but fewer than ten. Clones were sequenced by immunoSEQ multiplex PCR, and TCRdb holds only the in-frame ones, with some missing. The sample records roughly 250,000 clones, about 86% being singletons. This sample stems from a study of blood T cell repertoires in COVID-19. CDR1 is SGHAT, CDR2 FQNNGV, per germline. The CDR3 loop spans 14 amino acids. V was clipped by 5 bases and J by 4 bases; unmatched bases: 7. Seattle patient enrollment occurred during active infection, with longitudinal follow-up thereafter. This TCR was recovered from a woman in her twenties or thirties with COVID-19, enrolled during active disease. The chain employs TRBV11-2 and TRBJ1-1; 7 bases match TRBD1. Sequenced input: peripheral blood. The CDR3 nucleotides are TGTGCCAGCAGCGAAACCTGGGACAGCACTGAAGCTTTCTTT. Translated, it gives CASSETWDSTEAFF. The whole variable domain, filled in from reference TRBV11-2 and TRBJ1-1, reads EAGVAQSPRYKIIEKRQSVAFWCNPISGHATLYWYQQILGQGPKLLIQFQNNGVVDDSQLPKDRFSAERLKGVDSTLKIQPAKLEDSAVYLCASSETWDSTEAFFGQGTRLTVV.